This T cell receptor (beta chain) was recorded in a study of cytotoxic CD8 clonotypes in ibrutinib-treated CLL. The wider study: Responses comprised 24 partial and 2 complete; at median around 6 years, 14 remained remitted and roughly 12 progressed.

Measured with immunoSEQ multiplex PCR; TCRdb has only the in-frame clones, and not every one. The sample consists of 300,000 to 350,000 clones, about 80% of them appearing once. CDR3 length equals 14 residues. Germline-derived CDR1 and CDR2 are LNHNV and YYDKDF (reference sequence). With 7 bases clipped from V and 4 bases from J, the junction kept 10 bases outside the gene matches. Study-wide results and caveats: For progressing versus sustained-remission patients, sampling times were not the same.

Turning to this clone: The antigen is unknown.

This clonotype was obtained from a human donor with chronic lymphocytic leukemia. The material sequenced was PBMCs, taken before ibrutinib treatment. The gene calls are TRBV15 and TRBJ2-7, with 7 nucleotides matching TRBD2. The CDR3 reads CATKSRGGLYEQYF. For the CDR3, the DNA is TGTGCCACCAAGTCCCGCGGGGGACTTTACGAGCAGTACTTC.